The 21 T cell receptor beta chains listed next were all sequenced from one sample in a study of blood T cell repertoires in COVID-19. Generated by immunoSEQ multiplex PCR, the TCRdb table keeps only in-frame clones and is missing some. The table lists 250,000 to 350,000 clones, roughly 87% of them singletons, with approximately 5% in the top ten. The sample was PBMCs or T cells enriched from blood (not recorded which). These receptors all come from a woman aged 25 to 39 who had recovered from COVID-19.

The gene calls are TRBV29-1 and TRBJ2-2; 7 positions agree with TRBD1. Trimming at V came to 3 bases and at J to 5 bases, leaving 3 bases not matched to a gene. CDR3 length equals 13 residues. In germline, CDR1 is SQVTM, CDR2 ANQGSEA. DNA of the CDR3: TGCAGCGTTGACAGGGGGAGAACCGGGGAGCTGTTTTTT. Translated, it gives CSVDRGRTGELFF.

As DNA, the CDR3 is TGCAGCGTGGCTCTGGGACAGGGACTTAATCAGCCCCAGCATTTT. Protein: CSVALGQGLNQPQHF. The chain employs TRBV29-1 and TRBJ1-5; 9 bases are shared with TRBD1. This CDR3 has 15 amino acids. Trimming took 6 bases from V and 4 from J; bases not matched to a gene: 10. The V gene's germline CDR1 is SQVTM and CDR2 ANQGSEA.

To note about this clone: Other DNA sequences in the same sample also yield this CDR3. This chain joins TRBV18 and TRBJ1-1; possible D gene TRBD1, 5 bases. Per germline, CDR1 KGHSH and CDR2 LQKENI. Trimming left V 4 bases short and J 0 bases short, with 6 bases between. The CDR3 totals 13 residues. CDR3 DNA sequence: TGTGCCAGCTCACAGGGGTTGAACACTGAAGCTTTCTTT. It encodes CASSQGLNTEAFF.

This chain joins TRBV9 and TRBJ1-6; 9 bases align to TRBD1. With 4 bases clipped from V and 8 bases from J, the junction kept 7 bases outside the gene matches. Germline loops: CDR1 SGDLS, CDR2 YYNGEE. This CDR3 is built from 15 residues. The CDR3, as DNA: TGTGCCAGCAGCATCCGGACAGGGGCCGATTCACCCCTCCACTTT. Residues: CASSIRTGADSPLHF.

The gene calls are TRBV10-1 and TRBJ2-2; 11 bases are shared with TRBD1. Trimming at V came to 7 bases and at J to 5 bases, leaving 9 bases not matched to a gene. The germline CDR1 and CDR2 sequences are WNHNN and SYGVQD (reference sequence). The CDR3 has 16 amino acids. The CDR3 nucleotides read TGCGCCAGCATTTACCCGGGACAGGGGGTTACCGGGGAGCTGTTTTTT. Amino acid sequence: CASIYPGQGVTGELFF.

The chain uses TRBV19 and TRBJ1-2; D not certain. The germline CDR1 and CDR2 sequences are LNHDA and SQIVND (reference sequence). V was pared by 6 bases and J by 3 bases, with 14 bases between. CDR3 size: 14 residues. CDR3 amino acids: CASSPRTDYYGYTF. CDR3 nucleotide sequence: TGTGCCAGTAGCCCCAGGACGGACTACTATGGCTACACCTTC.

The chain uses TRBV4-1 and TRBJ1-3; D is uncertain. Per germline, CDR1 MGHRA and CDR2 YSYEKL. The CDR3 sequence is 14 residues long. Trimming shortened V by 0 bases and J by 4 bases, and 7 bases separated the two germline ends. The CDR3 spells CASSQDFGGNTIYF. The CDR3 bases are TGCGCCAGCAGCCAAGATTTCGGGGGAAACACCATATATTTT.

This rearrangement joins TRBV11-2 to TRBJ1-1, with D perhaps matching TRBD1 (5 bases). This CDR3 region has 14 residues. Trimming took 5 bases from V and 4 from J, leaving 14 bases between them. Germline V gives CDR1 SGHAT, CDR2 FQNNGV. The DNA for the CDR3 is TGTGCCAGCAGCCCGCAGGGAATCCGCACTGAAGCTTTCTTT. Protein: CASSPQGIRTEAFF.

This rearrangement joins TRBV5-8 to TRBJ1-2; D perhaps matches TRBD1 (5 bases). Per the germline V gene, CDR1 is SGHTS and CDR2 is YDEGEE. The CDR3 runs 14 residues. V lost 5 bases and J lost 6, with 17 bases in between. The CDR3 here is CASRPSTVLNGYTF. CDR3 bases: TGTGCCAGCAGACCGTCGACAGTTCTTAATGGCTACACCTTC.

The chain uses TRBV19 and TRBJ1-2; TRBD1 matches at 7 bases. The V gene's germline CDR1 is LNHDA and CDR2 SQIVND (reference sequence). The CDR3 has 13 amino acids. The ends lost 8 bases at V and 5 bases at J; junction bases unmatched: 8. CDR3 region: CASRAGGRYGYTF. The CDR3 DNA follows: TGTGCCAGTCGGGCAGGGGGGAGGTATGGCTACACCTTC.

The rearrangement joins TRBV5-4 to TRBJ2-3; D remains ambiguous. The CDR3 is 14 residues long. Germline V gene lookup returns CDR1 SGHNT and CDR2 YYREEE (reference sequence). With 0 bases removed from V and 4 bases from J, the gap between germline ends came to 9 bases. The CDR3 spells CASSLEPSADTQYF. CDR3 bases: TGTGCCAGCAGCTTGGAGCCCAGCGCAGATACGCAGTATTTT.

The chain combines TRBV27 with TRBJ2-2, with D uncertain. CDR1 and CDR2 (germline): MNHEY, SMNVEV (reference sequence). The CDR3 has 12 amino acids. Trimming left V 5 bases short and J 2 bases short, with 3 bases between. CDR3 coding DNA: TGTGCCAGCAGTCATAACACCGGGGAGCTGTTTTTT. As protein: CASSHNTGELFF.

This clone was seen at least ten times. The CDR3 loop reads CASSTGQGRDEQYF. The DNA of the CDR3 is TGCGCCAGCAGCACCGGACAGGGGAGGGACGAGCAGTACTTC. The chain carries TRBV5-1 and TRBJ2-7, with 9 nucleotides matching TRBD1. From germline, CDR1 is SGHRS and CDR2 YFSETQ. This CDR3 comprises 14 residues. V shed 4 bases and J 5 bases; nucleotides not matched to a gene: 7.

This chain uses TRBV19 with TRBJ1-3; the D gene is possibly TRBD1 (5 bases). This CDR3 has 14 residues. CDR1 and CDR2 from the germline V gene are LNHDA and SQIVND (reference sequence). Trimming removed 3 bases from V and 3 bases from J, with 9 bases in between. The CDR3 region has the DNA TGTGCCAGTAGTATCAGAACAGGTGGAAACACCATATATTTT. It yields the protein CASSIRTGGNTIYF.

Notes on this clone: The sample has other DNA sequences that encode this CDR3 too. CDR3: CASSLGQSNYGYTF. In DNA, the CDR3 is TGCGCCAGCAGCTTGGGTCAGTCGAACTATGGCTACACCTTC. The V and J genes are TRBV5-1 and TRBJ1-2; D unclear. The V end was cut by 0 bases, the J end by 2 bases, with 8 bases between. The germline gives CDR1 SGHRS, CDR2 YFSETQ. CDR3 length equals 14 residues.

A note on this clone: The same CDR3 can be traced to other DNA sequences in this sample. The chain recombines TRBV5-1 with TRBJ1-4; 7 nucleotides agree with TRBD1. This CDR3 is 14 amino acids long. J gave up 8 bases and V 0 bases, and 4 bases lay outside the gene matches. The germline V gene has CDR1 SGHRS and CDR2 YFSETQ. The CDR3 region has the DNA TGCGCCAGCAGCTTGGGACAGGGTGGGGAAAAACTGTTTTTT. Protein product: CASSLGQGGEKLFF.

A single count supports this clone. The rearrangement joins TRBV11-1 to TRBJ1-2; maybe TRBD1 (6 bases). Germline assignment: CDR1 SGHAT and CDR2 FQDESV (reference sequence). Trimming took off 6 bases at V and 4 bases at J, with 18 bases between the two ends. The CDR3 has 15 amino acids. CDR3 sequence: CASSSQGPMVYGYTF. Here the CDR3 DNA reads TGTGCCAGCAGTTCTCAGGGGCCGATGGTCTATGGCTACACCTTC.

The CDR3 here is CASSIQASNTEAFF. In DNA form, the CDR3 reads TGTGCCAGCTCGATACAGGCGTCGAACACTGAAGCTTTCTTT. This chain joins TRBV18 and TRBJ1-1; the D gene is possibly TRBD1 (5 bases). CDR3 length: 14 residues. Per the germline V gene, CDR1 is KGHSH and CDR2 is LQKENI. V dropped 6 bases and J dropped 1 base, with 12 bases sitting between them.

The chain combines TRBV6-5 with TRBJ1-3; D ambiguous. Germline CDR1 and CDR2: MNHEY and SVGAGI. The CDR3 loop spans 12 amino acids. V lost 7 bases to trimming and J lost 5 bases, with 9 bases between them. CDR3 loop: CASMLARNTIYF. CDR3 nucleotide sequence: TGTGCCAGCATGTTGGCTCGAAACACCATATATTTT.

The chain has TRBV7-2 and TRBJ1-6; D is unresolved. V was pared by 0 bases and J by 11 bases, with 14 bases between. Germline V lookup: CDR1 SGHTA, CDR2 FQGNSA. The CDR3 is 15 residues long. The CDR3 coding sequence is TGTGCCAGCAGCTTAGCGCCAAACACCAGGACACCCCTCCACTTT. Translating it yields CASSLAPNTRTPLHF.

The chain joins TRBV16 to TRBJ1-2; D uncertain. The CDR3 totals 12 residues. Trimming stripped 0 bases from V and 7 bases from J, with 6 bases between. From germline, CDR1 is KGHSY and CDR2 FQNENV. The CDR3 DNA reads as TGTGCCAGCAGCCAATCGAGGGCTGGCTACACCTTC. The encoded protein is CASSQSRAGYTF.